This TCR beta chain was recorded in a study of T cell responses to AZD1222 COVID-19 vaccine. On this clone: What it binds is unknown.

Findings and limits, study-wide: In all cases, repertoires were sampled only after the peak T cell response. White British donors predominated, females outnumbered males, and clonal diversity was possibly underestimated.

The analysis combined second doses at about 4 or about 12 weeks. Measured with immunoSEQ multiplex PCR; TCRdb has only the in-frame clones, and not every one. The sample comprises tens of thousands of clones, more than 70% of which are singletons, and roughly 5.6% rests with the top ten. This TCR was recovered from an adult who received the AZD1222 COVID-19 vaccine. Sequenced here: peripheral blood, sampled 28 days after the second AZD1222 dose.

CDR3 in amino acids: CASRPGQGSYNEQFF. As DNA, the CDR3 is TGTGCCAGCAGACCCGGTCAGGGCTCCTACAATGAGCAGTTCTTC. This rearrangement joins TRBV28 to TRBJ2-1; a weak D match, TRBD1 (5 bases). Germline lookup yields CDR1 MDHEN and CDR2 SYDVKM. Trimming took off 6 bases at V and 0 bases at J, with 12 bases between the two ends. This CDR3 is built from 15 residues. Complete variable domain (other parts from reference TRBV28 and TRBJ2-1): DVKVTQSSRYLVKRTGEKVFLECVQDMDHENMFWYRQDPGLGLRLIYFSYDVKMKEKGDIPEGYSVSREKKERFSLILESASTNQTSMYLCASRPGQGSYNEQFFGPGTRLTVL.